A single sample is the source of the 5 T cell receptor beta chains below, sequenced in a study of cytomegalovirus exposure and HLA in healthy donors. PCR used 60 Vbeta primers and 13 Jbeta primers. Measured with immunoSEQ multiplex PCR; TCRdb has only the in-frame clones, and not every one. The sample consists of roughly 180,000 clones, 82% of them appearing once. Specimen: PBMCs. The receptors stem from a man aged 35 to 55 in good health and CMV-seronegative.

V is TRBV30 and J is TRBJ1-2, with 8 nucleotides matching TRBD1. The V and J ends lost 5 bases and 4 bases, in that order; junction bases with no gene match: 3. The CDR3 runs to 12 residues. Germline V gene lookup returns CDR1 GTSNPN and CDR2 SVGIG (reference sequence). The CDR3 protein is CAWGQGAYGYTF. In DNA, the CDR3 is TGTGCCTGGGGCCAGGGGGCCTATGGCTACACCTTC.

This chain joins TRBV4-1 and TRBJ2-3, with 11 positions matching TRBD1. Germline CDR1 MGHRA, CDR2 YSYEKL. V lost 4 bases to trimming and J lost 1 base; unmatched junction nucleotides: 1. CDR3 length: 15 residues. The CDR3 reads CASSRGQGGTDTQYF. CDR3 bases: TGCGCCAGCAGCCGGGGACAGGGGGGCACAGATACGCAGTATTTT.

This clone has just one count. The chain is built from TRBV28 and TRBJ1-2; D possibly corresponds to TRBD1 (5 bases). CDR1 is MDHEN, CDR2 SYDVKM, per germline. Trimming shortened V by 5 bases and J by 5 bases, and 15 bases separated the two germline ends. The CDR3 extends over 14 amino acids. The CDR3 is CASSSRALNYGYTF. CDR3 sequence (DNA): TGTGCCAGCAGTAGCAGGGCGCTCAATTATGGCTACACCTTC.

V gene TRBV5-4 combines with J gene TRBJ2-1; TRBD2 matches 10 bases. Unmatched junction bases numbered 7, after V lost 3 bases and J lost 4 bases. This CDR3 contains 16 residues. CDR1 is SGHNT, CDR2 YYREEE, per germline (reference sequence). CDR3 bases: TGTGCCAGCAGCTCTAACGGACTAGCGGTGTACAATGAGCAGTTCTTC. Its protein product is CASSSNGLAVYNEQFF.

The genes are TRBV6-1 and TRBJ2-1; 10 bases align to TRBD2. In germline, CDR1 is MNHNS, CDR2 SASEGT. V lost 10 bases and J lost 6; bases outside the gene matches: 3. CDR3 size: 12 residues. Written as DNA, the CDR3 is TGTGCCACGAGACTAGCGGGCAATGAGCAGTTCTTC. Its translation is CATRLAGNEQFF.